The following is a TCR beta chain sequence with its context. Here immunoSEQ multiplex PCR was the method, and the copy in TCRdb shows in-frame clones only, minus some. The sample includes 250,000 to 350,000 clones, approximately 79% seen only once; the top ten take about 5.3%. This specimen belongs to a study of cytotoxic CD8 clonotypes in ibrutinib-treated CLL. V was clipped by 2 bases and J by 5 bases, with 13 bases between them. Germline V gene lookup returns CDR1 MNHEY and CDR2 SMNVEV (reference sequence). This CDR3 is built from 14 residues. V is TRBV27 and J is TRBJ2-7; a possible D gene is TRBD1 (5 bases). The sample consisted of PBMCs, taken at disease progression, from a patient treated with ibrutinib. This TCR was sampled from a human donor with chronic lymphocytic leukemia. The CDR3 loop reads CASSLTRVQDEQYF. The DNA for the CDR3 is TGTGCCAGCAGTTTAACCAGGGTTCAGGACGAGCAGTACTTC.